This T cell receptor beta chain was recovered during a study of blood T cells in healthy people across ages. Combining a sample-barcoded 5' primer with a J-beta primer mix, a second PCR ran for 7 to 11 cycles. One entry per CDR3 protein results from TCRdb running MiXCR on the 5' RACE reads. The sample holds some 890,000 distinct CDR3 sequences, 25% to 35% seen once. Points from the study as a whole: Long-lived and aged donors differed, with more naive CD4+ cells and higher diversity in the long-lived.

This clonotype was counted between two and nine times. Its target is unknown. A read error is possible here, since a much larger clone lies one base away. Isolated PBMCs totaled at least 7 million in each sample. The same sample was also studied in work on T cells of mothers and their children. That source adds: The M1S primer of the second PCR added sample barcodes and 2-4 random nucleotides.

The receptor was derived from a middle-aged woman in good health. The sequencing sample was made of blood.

Here the CDR3 DNA reads TGTGCCAGCAGGTTCAGGGGAGGCTATGGCTACACCTTC. It specifies CASRFRGGYGYTF. The rearrangement links TRBV12-3 or TRBV12-4 to TRBJ1-2, with D possibly matching TRBD1 (6 bases). This CDR3 is 13 amino acids long. Trimming took 6 bases from V and 4 from J, leaving 12 bases between them.